The 28 T cell receptor beta chains below all came from one sample that was sequenced in a study of cytomegalovirus exposure and HLA in healthy donors. Vbeta (60) and Jbeta (13) primers were used in the PCR. Sequencing was performed with immunoSEQ multiplex PCR; in TCRdb, only in-frame clones are kept and a portion is missing. The sample has about 100,000 clones, around 80% seen once. The material sequenced was PBMCs. The source of these receptors is a woman aged 40 to 50 in good health and CMV-seronegative.

The chain joins TRBV10-3 to TRBJ2-7; tentative D call: TRBD1 (7 bases). This CDR3 region has 17 residues. V was shortened by 10 bases and J by 2 bases, with 27 bases between the two germline ends. Germline V gene sequence: CDR1 ENHRY, CDR2 SYGVKD. In DNA form, the CDR3 reads TGTGCCACGGGGGAACAGGGGTCCTCCCCGACGACCTACGAGCAGTACTTC. Residues: CATGEQGSSPTTYEQYF.

V usage is TRBV27 and J usage is TRBJ2-3; TRBD2 might be the D (5 bases). With 4 bases removed from V and 0 bases from J, the gap between germline ends came to 17 bases. Germline V gene lookup returns CDR1 MNHEY and CDR2 SMNVEV (reference sequence). The CDR3 has 17 amino acids. CDR3 coding DNA: TGTGCCAGCAGTTCCCACCCAGCGGTAGCTAGCACAGATACGCAGTATTTT. As protein: CASSSHPAVASTDTQYF.

This clone was observed a handful of times. The chain joins TRBV28 to TRBJ1-5; TRBD1 agrees at 7 bases. In germline, CDR1 is MDHEN, CDR2 SYDVKM. The CDR3 covers 17 residues. The J segment lost 0 bases and the V segment lost 7 bases, leaving 12 bases of the junction unmatched. The CDR3 DNA follows: TGTGCCAGCATTCGAGGGACAGCATATAATAGCAATCAGCCCCAGCATTTT. It yields the protein CASIRGTAYNSNQPQHF.

V usage is TRBV5-4 and J usage is TRBJ2-1; TRBD2 matches 10 bases. The CDR3 has 15 amino acids. Per germline, CDR1 SGHNT and CDR2 YYREEE (reference sequence). With 4 bases clipped from V and 10 bases from J, the junction kept 11 bases outside the gene matches. CDR3 nucleotides: TGTGCCAGCAGCCTCAATCTAGCGGGAGTGAGCGAGCAGTTCTTC. Its protein is CASSLNLAGVSEQFF.

This clone was detected a few times. V usage is TRBV19 and J usage is TRBJ1-2, with 8 positions matching TRBD1. CDR3 length equals 17 residues. V lost 6 bases and J lost 6; bases outside the gene matches: 18. Germline CDR1 is LNHDA and CDR2 is SQIVND (reference sequence). The CDR3 DNA reads TGTGCCAGTAGGTCTGCTTTAGGACAGGGAGCAGTTCATGGCTACACCTTC. Translation: CASRSALGQGAVHGYTF.

V usage is TRBV10-3 and J usage is TRBJ1-4; 9 bases map to TRBD1. J was trimmed by 5 bases and V by 10 bases; bases with no gene match: 2. The CDR3 is 12 residues long. CDR1 and CDR2 (germline): ENHRY, SYGVKD. This CDR3 reads CATGQGNEKLFF. Here the CDR3 DNA reads TGTGCCACCGGACAGGGGAATGAAAAACTGTTTTTT.

This clone was observed once. The J gene is TRBJ2-2, the V gene TRBV7-9, with D perhaps TRBD2 (5 bases). V lost 5 bases and J lost 4, with 17 bases in between. The CDR3 runs 16 residues. Germline-derived CDR1 and CDR2 are SEHNR and FQNEAQ (reference sequence). The CDR3, as DNA: TGTGCCAGCAGCGCGCGACCGGAGGCGGCCACCGGGGAGCTGTTTTTT. It is translated as CASSARPEAATGELFF.

The chain employs TRBV13 and TRBJ1-1; D ambiguous. V lost 2 bases to trimming and J lost 1 base, with 17 bases between them. Per germline, CDR1 PRHDT and CDR2 FYEKMQ (reference sequence). There are 17 residues in the CDR3. CDR3 protein: CASSLYEGLSSNTEAFF. CDR3 DNA sequence: TGTGCCAGCAGCTTATATGAGGGTCTTTCCTCGAACACTGAAGCTTTCTTT.

This clone was observed a few times. This chain joins TRBV5-1 and TRBJ1-2; 9 bases align to TRBD1. V shed 3 bases, J shed 2 bases, and the junction held 5 bases outside the gene matches. CDR3 length: 15 amino acids. Germline assignment: CDR1 SGHRS and CDR2 YFSETQ. The CDR3 protein is CASSSRDRENYGYTF. The CDR3, as DNA: TGCGCCAGCAGCTCCCGGGACAGGGAAAACTATGGCTACACCTTC.

This chain uses TRBV2 with TRBJ2-1; D is perhaps TRBD2 (6 bases). The CDR3 covers 15 residues. Germline-derived CDR1 and CDR2 are SNHLY and FYNNEI. The V and J ends lost 6 bases and 1 base respectively, with 13 bases between them. The DNA for the CDR3 is TGTGCCAGCAGGTCCGCTAGCGTTTCCTACAATGAGCAGTTCTTC. Amino acids: CASRSASVSYNEQFF.

The chain recombines TRBV11-1 with TRBJ1-2, with unresolved D. Trimming took 2 bases from V and 7 from J, leaving 17 bases between them. Germline values: CDR1 SGHAT, CDR2 FQDESV (reference sequence). This CDR3 has 15 residues. This CDR3 reads CASSLNTLPPGGYTF. In nucleotides, the CDR3 is TGTGCCAGCAGCTTAAACACCCTCCCCCCAGGTGGCTACACCTTC.

This clone has only a few counts. The chain uses TRBV27 and TRBJ2-1; 15 bases fit TRBD2. The V segment lost 5 bases and the J segment 12 bases; nucleotides outside the gene matches: 8. The CDR3 extends over 15 amino acids. The V gene's germline CDR1 is MNHEY and CDR2 SMNVEV (reference sequence). CDR3 sequence (DNA): TGTGCCAGCAGTCCGGGGACTAGCGGGAGGACGGTGCAGTTCTTC. Encoded protein: CASSPGTSGRTVQFF.

CDR3 region: CASSLDPNTEAFF. CDR3 sequence (DNA): TGTGCCAGCAGCTTAGACCCAAACACTGAAGCTTTCTTT. V usage is TRBV11-2 and J usage is TRBJ1-1; D remains ambiguous. The V and J ends lost 0 bases and 2 bases respectively, with 4 bases between them. From germline, CDR1 is SGHAT and CDR2 FQNNGV. The CDR3 has 13 amino acids.

The chain is built from TRBV6-1 and TRBJ1-2, with D hard to call. This CDR3 spans 16 amino acids. In germline, CDR1 is MNHNS, CDR2 SASEGT. Trimming removed 2 bases at V and 5 bases at J, with 18 bases between. CDR3 sequence reads: CASSEYLPVTNYGYTF. The CDR3 DNA reads TGTGCCAGCAGTGAATATCTTCCGGTCACCAATTATGGCTACACCTTC.

The rearrangement uses TRBV28 and TRBJ2-3; 10 bases agree with TRBD1. Germline V gene lookup returns CDR1 MDHEN and CDR2 SYDVKM. This CDR3 has 16 amino acids. Unmatched junction bases numbered 6, after V lost 4 bases and J lost 2 bases. DNA for the CDR3: TGTGCCAGCAGTTCGACAGGGGGCGCTTCCACAGATACGCAGTATTTT. The encoded protein is CASSSTGGASTDTQYF.

The CDR3 nucleotides read TGTGCCAGCAGCCCCCGGACAGATAAGCCCGGGGAGCTGTTTTTT. Protein: CASSPRTDKPGELFF. J is TRBJ2-2 and V is TRBV11-3; maybe TRBD1 (6 bases). Trimming cost V 5 bases and J 6 bases, with 16 bases left between them. CDR1 and CDR2 from the germline V gene are SGHNT and YENEEA. CDR3 length: 15 residues.

The V and J genes are TRBV19 and TRBJ1-2; 8 bases fit TRBD1. The germline CDR1 and CDR2 sequences are LNHDA and SQIVND (reference sequence). CDR3 length equals 13 residues. The ends lost 4 bases at V and 4 bases at J; junction bases unmatched: 2. DNA of the CDR3: TGTGCCAGTAGTAACAGGGGGACCTATGGCTACACCTTC. Amino acid sequence: CASSNRGTYGYTF.

The V and J genes are TRBV4-3 and TRBJ2-7, with 10 bases that match TRBD2. This CDR3 has 15 residues. The trim removed 3 bases at V and 2 bases at J, leaving 4 bases unmatched. In germline, CDR1 is LGHNA, CDR2 YSLEER. In DNA, the CDR3 is TGCGCCAGCAGCCATGGACTAGCGGAAGCCTACGAGCAGTACTTC. Translated: CASSHGLAEAYEQYF.

J is TRBJ2-7 and V is TRBV29-1; D unclear. Trimming left V 1 base short and J 1 base short, with 8 bases between. Germline V gene data show CDR1 as SQVTM and CDR2 as ANQGSEA. The CDR3 runs to 13 residues. The CDR3 bases are TGCAGCGTTGAAGCAACATCTTCCTACGAGCAGTACTTC. Translated: CSVEATSSYEQYF.

The chain joins TRBV15 to TRBJ2-7; 10 nucleotides match TRBD1. CDR3 length equals 15 residues. Germline lookup yields CDR1 LNHNV and CDR2 YYDKDF (reference sequence). V shed 1 base, J shed 2 bases, and the junction held 2 bases outside the gene matches. CDR3 in DNA: TGTGCCACCAGCAGAGCCGGGACAGGGGCCTACGAGCAGTACTTC. This codes for CATSRAGTGAYEQYF. The variable domain in full, completed from reference TRBV15 and TRBJ2-7, reads DAMVIQNPRYQVTQFGKPVTLSCSQTLNHNVMYWYQQKSSQAPKLLFHYYDKDFNNEADTPDNFQSRRPNTSFCFLDIRSPGLGDTAMYLCATSRAGTGAYEQYFGPGTRLTVT.

The chain's CDR3 is CASSSSTYYEQYF. CDR3 DNA sequence: TGTGCCAGCAGTTCATCAACCTACTACGAGCAGTACTTC. The chain joins TRBV28 to TRBJ2-7; D gene ambiguous. This CDR3 is 13 amino acids long. CDR1 and CDR2 (germline): MDHEN, SYDVKM. V lost 4 bases and J lost 3, with 10 bases in between.

This rearrangement joins TRBV6-6 to TRBJ2-1, with 7 bases aligning to TRBD1. Germline CDR1 MNHNY, CDR2 SVGAGI (reference sequence). V was clipped by 6 bases and J by 4 bases; unmatched bases: 9. This CDR3 contains 15 residues. Here the CDR3 reads CASSLTAGGYNEQFF. Written as DNA, the CDR3 is TGTGCCAGCAGCCTTACGGCAGGGGGATACAATGAGCAGTTCTTC.

V usage is TRBV7-2 and J usage is TRBJ1-5; no reliable D call. This CDR3 has 14 amino acids. CDR1 SGHTA and CDR2 FQGNSA come from the germline V gene. Trimming took off 2 bases at V and 6 bases at J, with 11 bases between the two ends. The CDR3 DNA is TGTGCCAGCAGCTTATACTACTCGGGTCAGCCCCAGCATTTT. It encodes CASSLYYSGQPQHF.

The chain has TRBV7-2 and TRBJ1-1; TRBD1 might be the D (6 bases). The CDR3 covers 14 residues. Deletions cut 1 base from V and 3 bases from J, with 9 bases between. The germline gives CDR1 SGHTA, CDR2 FQGNSA. CDR3 in amino acids: CASSLEGGDTEAFF. The CDR3 DNA sequence: TGTGCCAGCAGCTTAGAGGGGGGGGACACTGAAGCTTTCTTT.

V gene TRBV28 combines with J gene TRBJ1-1; the match to TRBD1 covers 8 bases. Losses at the gene ends were 7 bases for V and 4 bases for J; bases not matched to a gene: 5. The CDR3 spans 13 residues. The germline V gene encodes CDR1 MDHEN and CDR2 SYDVKM. The DNA for the CDR3 is TGTGCCAGCAAGATCGGACAGGGCACTGAAGCTTTCTTT. Amino acid sequence: CASKIGQGTEAFF. The full variable domain, with the rest looked up from reference TRBV28 and TRBJ1-1, is DVKVTQSSRYLVKRTGEKVFLECVQDMDHENMFWYRQDPGLGLRLIYFSYDVKMKEKGDIPEGYSVSREKKERFSLILESASTNQTSMYLCASKIGQGTEAFFGQGTRLTVV.

The chain carries TRBV28 and TRBJ1-5, with no clear D. This CDR3 contains 14 residues. Between the trimmed V and J ends, which lost 4 bases and 2 bases, there was a span of 9 bases. Germline CDR1 and CDR2: MDHEN and SYDVKM. The CDR3 DNA follows: TGTGCCAGCAGTTCAGAGGGAGGCAATCAGCCCCAGCATTTT. It yields the protein CASSSEGGNQPQHF.

The chain couples TRBV2 to TRBJ2-6; 9 bases are a match to TRBD1. The V gene's germline CDR1 is SNHLY and CDR2 FYNNEI. The V gene end was trimmed by 5 bases and the J gene end by 0 bases; junction bases not matched to a gene: 8. CDR3 length equals 18 residues. The DNA for the CDR3 is TGTGCCAGCAGTTGGGGGACAGGGTATCTCTCTGGGGCCAACGTCCTGACTTTC. It is translated as CASSWGTGYLSGANVLTF.

This chain links TRBV7-2 with TRBJ2-7, with TRBD2 identical over 10 bases. J lost 3 bases, V lost 2 bases, and 10 bases had no gene match. This CDR3 is built from 17 residues. CDR1 and CDR2 from the germline V gene are SGHTA and FQGNSA. DNA for the CDR3: TGTGCCAGCAGCTTACGACCCCCAGCTAGCGGGAGCTACGAGCAGTACTTC. It is translated as CASSLRPPASGSYEQYF.